A selection of T cell receptor beta chains follows, all from one sample in a study of early T cells in non-severe SARS-CoV-2 infection. Each CDR3 protein gets one entry after TCRdb re-called the 5' RACE reads with MiXCR. The repertoire holds roughly 53,000 distinct CDR3 sequences, approximately 10% seen once, with less than 25% in the top ten. The specimen sequenced was whole blood. Every receptor here comes from an adult who was a healthcare worker with PCR-confirmed SARS-CoV-2 infection or an uninfected control (not recorded which). CDR3s include the opening cysteine and the closing phenylalanine or tryptophan. Each record gives: CDR3 protein, J gene, V gene.

CDR3: CSLTPLGQQETQYF
J: TRBJ2-5
V: TRBV29-1

CDR3: CASSSLMTRENADTQYF
J: TRBJ2-3
V: TRBV7-9

CDR3: CASTAAGAGYTF
J: TRBJ1-2
V: TRBV6-5

CDR3: CASSLADSARELFF
J: TRBJ2-2
V: TRBV5-6

CDR3: CASGRDRINQPQHF
J: TRBJ1-5
V: TRBV6-1

CDR3: CASRRISGTGGYEQYF
J: TRBJ2-7
V: TRBV4-1

CDR3: CAWSAGQTEAFF
J: TRBJ1-1
V: TRBV30

CDR3: CASGSWTGETFF
J: TRBJ1-1
V: TRBV6-1

CDR3: CASSYEDGSGANVLTF
J: TRBJ2-6
V: TRBV3-1

CDR3: CASSSNRARGYTF
J: TRBJ1-2
V: TRBV12-3/TRBV12-4

CDR3: CASTHDRAYEQYF
J: TRBJ2-7
V: TRBV2

CDR3: CASSIGTPGTGELFF
J: TRBJ2-2
V: TRBV28

CDR3: CASSVRTDQETQYF
J: TRBJ2-5
V: TRBV9

CDR3: CASSHLPLQGRNYGYTF
J: TRBJ1-2
V: TRBV3-1

CDR3: CASSTRDGWDTANYGYTF
J: TRBJ1-2
V: TRBV19

CDR3: CASSWTLTGPSYEQYF
J: TRBJ2-7
V: TRBV5-1

CDR3: CASSRDGSYGYTF
J: TRBJ1-2
V: TRBV12-3/TRBV12-4

CDR3: CASRSLGELFF
J: TRBJ2-2
V: TRBV6-5

CDR3: CASSPSGLGENTIYF
J: TRBJ1-3
V: TRBV18

CDR3: CASSKVSWGSREKLFF
J: TRBJ1-4
V: TRBV21-1

CDR3: CASRRLASETGELFF
J: TRBJ2-2
V: TRBV11-2

CDR3: CASSSGGRNEQYF
J: TRBJ2-7
V: TRBV12-3/TRBV12-4

CDR3: CASSLRAQWKTNEKLFF
J: TRBJ1-4
V: TRBV7-8

CDR3: CASSLSQQETQYF
J: TRBJ2-5
V: TRBV7-3

CDR3: CASAPRGGNTEAFF
J: TRBJ1-1
V: TRBV12-5

CDR3: CASSPARGNQPQHF
J: TRBJ1-5
V: TRBV18

CDR3: CASSQDSGGSSYEQYF
J: TRBJ2-7
V: TRBV4-1

CDR3: CASSPGRGPYEQYF
J: TRBJ2-7
V: TRBV5-1

CDR3: CSASPAGRHNEQFF
J: TRBJ2-1
V: TRBV20-1

CDR3: CASRKPADTLGYTF
J: TRBJ1-2
V: TRBV6-5

CDR3: CAIMRDLSGTEAFF
J: TRBJ1-1
V: TRBV12-3/TRBV12-4

CDR3: CASSAQGPRYEQYF
J: TRBJ2-7
V: TRBV5-1

CDR3: CASSAEGTYGYTF
J: TRBJ1-2
V: TRBV19

CDR3: CASTGSGLASETQYF
J: TRBJ2-5
V: TRBV2

CDR3: CASSRGFPSTDTQYF
J: TRBJ2-3
V: TRBV12-3/TRBV12-4

CDR3: CATSRGAGQGIGEQFF
J: TRBJ2-1
V: TRBV15

CDR3: CASSERAGGNLFYGYTF
J: TRBJ1-2
V: TRBV25-1

CDR3: CASSETGRTEAFF
J: TRBJ1-1
V: TRBV10-1

CDR3: CASSVVGTGGSGYTF
J: TRBJ1-2
V: TRBV2

CDR3: CAIHPAGGKTSTDTQYF
J: TRBJ2-3
V: TRBV10-3

CDR3: CASSYEISYNSPLHF
J: TRBJ1-6
V: TRBV6-6

CDR3: CASTGLAGEQYF
J: TRBJ2-7
V: TRBV7-9

CDR3: CASSPDTPGRGRIGNTIYF
J: TRBJ1-3
V: TRBV11-2

CDR3: CASSSINSPLHF
J: TRBJ1-6
V: TRBV18